This T cell receptor (beta chain) was documented in a study of shared clonotypes between healthy human individuals. Study results and limitations: Among several donors, roughly 5.5% of naive CD4 clonotypes were found in common. Larger estimated richness was generally recorded for naive subsets relative to memory subsets. Among donors, sharing of clonotypes was expected to be affected by sequencing depth.

Both subsets, CD45RA+ naive and CD45RA-negative memory, were split from the CD4+ cells. Data came from immunoSEQ multiplex PCR; TCRdb stores just in-frame clones and leaves some out. The sample lists about 1.1 million clones, about 72% occurring once. The germline gives CDR1 SGHRS, CDR2 YFSETQ. The CDR3 covers 15 residues. V dropped 3 bases and J dropped 3; count of bases not matched to a gene: 6. In the case of this clone: The antigen remains undetermined.

This sequence was found in a man aged 18 to 29 in good health. Some clones in this sample may be carry-over from other donors' samples. Sequenced input: memory CD4+ T cells from PBMCs. Regarding subset: CD45RA-negative fraction. The chain is built from TRBV5-1 and TRBJ2-7; 10 nucleotides line up with TRBD2. CDR3 region: CASSSGLAEVYEQYF. CDR3 DNA sequence: TGCGCCAGCAGCTCCGGACTAGCGGAAGTCTACGAGCAGTACTTC.